This T cell receptor (beta chain) was observed in a study of CD8 T cells in ankylosing spondylitis (dated by TCRdb to 2017 to 2019). Concerning the study at large: T cell receptor beta repertoires were profiled in healthy donors and ankylosing spondylitis patients so that disease-linked TCR variants could be found. The whole study cohort included over a hundred healthy donors and around 25 ankylosing spondylitis patients. Samples of peripheral blood were taken, and for ankylosing spondylitis patients, synovial fluid was collected as well.

The sequencer was an Illumina HiSeq 2500. Quantitative 5'-RACE with molecular barcodes was the method used to prepare the TCR beta libraries. In the paper's pipeline: Disease-linked TCR variants were identified with a new computational method built on a probabilistic model of VDJ rearrangement. TCRdb reanalyzed the raw reads on its own, using fastp at Q25 for trimming and MiXCR for clone calling, and kept in-frame beta chains. Identical CDR3 proteins give one entry, which carries the most common genes and DNA. In this record, the V and J calls reflect TCRdb's handling and not the investigators' own analysis. Counted in this sample were nearly 350,000 distinct CDR3 sequences; roughly 15% of them appeared once. The ten largest clonotypes hold around 1% of the sample. A word on this clonotype: Which antigen it targets is not known. Qualities for individual bases were not recorded, and no much larger clone is one base off.

Study-level results and caveats: Some motif variants had previously been reported in the synovial fluid and blood of reactive arthritis patients, which suggests shared mechanisms of disease initiation. The disease-linked clones showed a CD8+ phenotype and occurred at relatively low frequencies in peripheral blood. A TCR beta motif made up of several highly homologous amino acid variants appeared to be characteristic of blood from ankylosing spondylitis patients. According to the report, matched synovial fluid samples from ankylosing spondylitis patients were significantly enriched for the disease-linked clones.

V gives up 7 bases and J gives up 5 bases, and the segment between their germline ends measures 13 bases. In the germline V gene, CDR1 corresponds to ENHRY and CDR2 to SYGVKD. Taken from cysteine to phenylalanine, the CDR3 has 13 residues. CDR3 DNA only is kept here, 39 bases in frame from base 1. The receptor was isolated from a male donor with ankylosing spondylitis or in good health (not recorded which). The chain is encoded by TRBV10-3 joined to TRBJ2-3, with the D assignment possibly TRBD1 or TRBD2, given 5 matching bases for each. Specimen: blood, either unsorted or a sorted T cell fraction (not recorded which). The DNA sequence follows: TGTGCCATCACCCACTCTGGGGGAGATACGCAGTATTTT. Its coded protein is CAITHSGGDTQYF.